Many counts were recorded for the clone carrying this T cell receptor (beta chain). This CDR3 comprises 14 residues. Looked up from germline, CDR1 is SNHLY and CDR2 is FYNNEI. Deletions cut 4 bases from V and 0 bases from J, with 10 bases between. Amplification targeted TCR beta CDR3 regions from RNA transcripts. The HTBI primer set was used in a first-round RT-PCR of the TCR CDR3. TCRdb called the multiplex PCR reads again in MiXCR, with one record for every CDR3 protein. The repertoire holds 600,000 to 900,000 distinct CDR3 sequences, 16% seen once, with under 10% in the top ten. The data were taken from a study of T cells in Graves' hyperthyroidism and ophthalmopathy.

This clonotype was obtained from a man aged 18-30 years with Graves' hyperthyroidism. Material for sequencing was blood. J is TRBJ2-7 and V is TRBV2, with D perhaps TRBD1 or TRBD2 (6 bases each). The CDR3 loop reads CASSGSGASYEQYF. The CDR3 DNA sequence: TGTGCCAGCAGTGGGTCGGGGGCCTCCTACGAGCAGTACTTC.